This T cell receptor beta chain was identified in a study of T-cell memory formation after mild COVID-19. Study-wide background: Largely, the TCR clusters proved donor specific.

Study-wide results and limits: A second wave of clones peaked on day 37, and their SARS-CoV-2 specificity went unconfirmed. CD4+ contracting clones lay mainly in CM and EM, CD8+ ones in EMRA.

V lost 0 bases and J lost 4, with 21 bases in between. Per germline, CDR1 MNHNS and CDR2 SASEGT. The CDR3 has 18 amino acids. TCRdb re-analysed the 5' RACE reads in MiXCR, keeping a single row per CDR3 protein. The table has approximately 300,000 distinct CDR3 sequences, more than 15% seen once. This clonotype was detected only a few times. Its specificity is not known. Sequenced material: PBMCs or a T cell subset sorted from them (not recorded which). The clonotype comes from a man aged 18 to 35 who had mild COVID-19 (a few samples of this study predate the infection). Cell type and time point are not known. The rearrangement joins TRBV6-1 to TRBJ1-1; D not resolved. The CDR3 DNA sequence: TGTGCCAGCAGTGAAGCAGGGTTTACATGGGTAATGAGCACTGAAGCTTTCTTT. This translates into CASSEAGFTWVMSTEAFF.